Here is one TCR beta chain with its context. Its antigen remains unknown. The record originates from a study of shared clonotypes between healthy human individuals. The protocol was immunoSEQ multiplex PCR, while the TCRdb copy is restricted to in-frame clones and leaves out a portion. The data show 1,400,000 or so clones, 98% seen once. Notes on the study in general: Non-shared clonotypes displayed generation probabilities falling below those of clonotypes present in all four donors. Larger estimated richness was generally recorded for naive subsets relative to memory subsets. Limitation of the genetic and exposure-history diversity represented came from the few donors.

CDR3 length: 12 amino acids. V was shortened by 4 bases and J by 6 bases, with 7 bases between the two germline ends. Germline V gives CDR1 SNHLY, CDR2 FYNNEI. Sequenced input: naive CD4+ T cells sorted from blood. The subset was: CD45RA+ positively selected. The TCR was taken from a man younger than 40 in good health. This chain links TRBV2 with TRBJ1-5; no reliable D call. The CDR3 coding sequence is TGTGCCAGCAGTGGTTCAGCTCAGCCCCAGCATTTT. This codes for CASSGSAQPQHF.